This T cell receptor (beta chain) was identified during a study of T-cell reconstitution after alpha-beta-depleted transplantation in children. This clonotype was recorded many times. Unique molecular identifiers were incorporated into the prepared TCRbeta library. A single record per CDR3 protein comes from TCRdb applying MiXCR to the PCR reads. In the table there are more than 200,000 distinct CDR3 sequences, 9.7% of which are singletons. The sequencing here drew on PBMCs from the stem cell graft donor, taken from the stem cell graft. This clonotype was sampled from a human donor who donated a stem cell graft to a child with SCID.

The CDR3 protein is CSAAIRTTSGQDTQYF. The CDR3 DNA is TGCAGTGCTGCGATCCGGACGACTAGCGGGCAGGATACGCAGTATTTT. V is TRBV20-1 and J is TRBJ2-3, with 10 bases aligning to TRBD2. From germline, CDR1 is DFQATT and CDR2 SNEGSKA (reference sequence). V gave up 5 bases and J gave up 6 bases; unmatched junction bases: 14. The CDR3 has 16 amino acids.